This T cell receptor (beta chain) was documented in a study of cytomegalovirus exposure and HLA in healthy donors. TCRdb's table, derived via immunoSEQ multiplex PCR, lists solely in-frame clones and lacks some. The repertoire has about 200,000 clones, 70% to 90% of them found once; the top ten carry around 3%. This TCR was sampled from a woman between 18 and 29 years old in good health and CMV-seronegative. Specimen: PBMCs.

In nucleotides, the CDR3 is TGTGCCACCAGCAGCCATAGCGGGAGGGAGACCCAGTACTTC. This gives the protein CATSSHSGRETQYF. The chain recombines TRBV15 with TRBJ2-5; 10 bases map to TRBD2. The CDR3 is 14 residues long. J lost 5 bases, V lost 3 bases, and 3 bases had no gene match. Germline V gene lookup returns CDR1 LNHNV and CDR2 YYDKDF (reference sequence).